A single sample is the source of the 10 T cell receptor beta chains below, sequenced in a study of T cells in Graves' hyperthyroidism and ophthalmopathy. The TCR beta CDR3 regions underwent amplification using RNA transcripts as the source. The HTBI primer set drove a first-round RT-PCR of the TCR CDR3. TCRdb re-derived calls from the multiplex PCR reads in MiXCR, one entry per CDR3 protein. The table shows 600,000 to 650,000 distinct CDR3 sequences, with 20% to 25% occurring only once. What was sequenced was blood. The receptors derive from a man aged 25 to 40 with Graves' ophthalmopathy.

This clonotype occurred many times. The chain uses TRBV5-5 and TRBJ2-1, with D possibly called TRBD1 or TRBD2 (5 bases each). Germline CDR1 SGHKS, CDR2 YYEKEE (reference sequence). CDR3 length: 15 residues. V was shortened by 2 bases and J by 4 bases, with 13 bases between the two germline ends. For the CDR3, the DNA is TGTGCCAGCAGCTTACAACGGGACCCTTACAATGAGCAGTTCTTC. Amino acid sequence: CASSLQRDPYNEQFF.

This clonotype has only a few counts. This chain joins TRBV2 and TRBJ1-1, with 12 bases lining up with TRBD1. The junction had 5 bases not matched to a gene; V was cut back by 4 bases and J by 8 bases. Germline V CDR1 and CDR2: SNHLY, FYNNEI. The length of the CDR3 is 14 residues. CDR3 coding DNA: TGTGCCAGCAGTGTAACGGGACAGGGGGCGGAAGCTTTCTTT. The encoded protein is CASSVTGQGAEAFF.

The sample holds many counts of this clonotype. The junction and the germline gene differ at one end; a read error may be behind it. This chain joins TRBV20-1 and TRBJ1-1; D is unresolved. Germline CDR1 reads DFQATT; CDR2 reads SNEGSKA (reference sequence). The CDR3 covers 12 residues. The CDR3: CSARTVNTKAFF. In DNA, the CDR3 is TGCAGTGCTAGGACCGTGAACACTAAAGCTTTCTTT.

This chain links TRBV7-9 with TRBJ2-5; no clear D gene. V was trimmed by 1 base and J by 5 bases, leaving 8 bases between them. From germline, CDR1 is SEHNR and CDR2 FQNEAQ (reference sequence). The CDR3 consists of 13 residues. The CDR3 region has the DNA TGTGCCAGCAGCTTAGGCTTCCGGGAGACCCAGTACTTC. Translating gives CASSLGFRETQYF. Combining the CDR3 with reference TRBV7-9 and TRBJ2-5 gives the whole variable domain DTGVSQNPRHKITKRGQNVTFRCDPISEHNRLYWYRQTLGQGPEFLTYFQNEAQLEKSRLLSDRFSAERPKGSFSTLEIQRTEQGDSAMYLCASSLGFRETQYFGPGTRLLVL.

In this sample, this clonotype turned up many times. The CDR3 DNA sequence: TGTGCCAGCAGCTTAGATTGGGACGAGGGGACACTCTACACTGAAGCTTTCTTT. This translates into CASSLDWDEGTLYTEAFF. The rearrangement joins TRBV11-2 to TRBJ1-1; D possibly corresponds to TRBD1 (6 bases). CDR1 SGHAT and CDR2 FQNNGV come from the germline V gene. Trimming removed 0 bases at V and 3 bases at J, with 20 bases between. The CDR3 contains 18 residues.

This chain connects TRBV5-1 to TRBJ2-4, with 10 bases fitting TRBD2. This CDR3 is 17 amino acids long. After removal of 3 bases from V and 1 base from J, the junction contained 7 bases not matched to a gene. CDR1 is SGHRS, CDR2 YFSETQ, per germline. In nucleotides, the CDR3 is TGCGCCAGCAGCTCTGAAGCGGGAGGGTCGGCCAAAAACATTCAGTACTTC. Its translation: CASSSEAGGSAKNIQYF.

This clonotype was observed many times. The CDR3 reads CASSPLVLGTNQPQHF. In DNA form, the CDR3 reads TGTGCCAGCAGCCCTCTGGTACTTGGGACAAATCAGCCCCAGCATTTT. This rearrangement joins TRBV7-2 to TRBJ1-5, with D perhaps matching TRBD1 (6 bases). The germline V gene encodes CDR1 SGHTA and CDR2 FQGNSA. This CDR3 is 16 amino acids long. V was clipped by 5 bases and J by 4 bases, with 18 bases between them. Complete variable domain (other parts from reference TRBV7-2 and TRBJ1-5): GAGVSQSPSNKVTEKGKDVELRCDPISGHTALYWYRQSLGQGLEFLIYFQGNSAPDKSGLPSDRFSAERTGGSVSTLTIQRTQQEDSAVYLCASSPLVLGTNQPQHFGDGTRLSIL.

This clonotype was picked up a small number of times. The chain joins TRBV4-1 to TRBJ2-7, with 8 bases that match TRBD2. The CDR3 contains 15 residues. Germline loops: CDR1 MGHRA, CDR2 YSYEKL. V lost 0 bases to trimming and J lost 4 bases; unmatched junction nucleotides: 5. The CDR3 region has the DNA TGCGCCAGCAGCCAAGATCGAAGCGGGAGATACGAGCAGTACTTC. Amino acid sequence: CASSQDRSGRYEQYF.

This clonotype occurred once. This sequence joins TRBV29-1 and TRBJ2-4; maybe TRBD1 (6 bases). Trimming took 2 bases from V and 0 from J, leaving 8 bases between them. Germline CDR1 SQVTM, CDR2 ANQGSEA. The CDR3 runs to 14 residues. The CDR3 loop is CSVEKGGAKNIQYF. CDR3 nucleotide sequence: TGCAGCGTTGAAAAAGGGGGAGCCAAAAACATTCAGTACTTC.

The CDR3 DNA reads as TGTGCCAGCAGTCCGACCTCGACACCCAGACCAGATACGCAGTATTTT. Translated, it gives CASSPTSTPRPDTQYF. The V call is TRBV27, the J call TRBJ2-3; D not certain. V was trimmed by 5 bases and J by 4 bases, leaving 19 bases between them. Per germline, CDR1 MNHEY and CDR2 SMNVEV (reference sequence). The CDR3 consists of 16 residues.